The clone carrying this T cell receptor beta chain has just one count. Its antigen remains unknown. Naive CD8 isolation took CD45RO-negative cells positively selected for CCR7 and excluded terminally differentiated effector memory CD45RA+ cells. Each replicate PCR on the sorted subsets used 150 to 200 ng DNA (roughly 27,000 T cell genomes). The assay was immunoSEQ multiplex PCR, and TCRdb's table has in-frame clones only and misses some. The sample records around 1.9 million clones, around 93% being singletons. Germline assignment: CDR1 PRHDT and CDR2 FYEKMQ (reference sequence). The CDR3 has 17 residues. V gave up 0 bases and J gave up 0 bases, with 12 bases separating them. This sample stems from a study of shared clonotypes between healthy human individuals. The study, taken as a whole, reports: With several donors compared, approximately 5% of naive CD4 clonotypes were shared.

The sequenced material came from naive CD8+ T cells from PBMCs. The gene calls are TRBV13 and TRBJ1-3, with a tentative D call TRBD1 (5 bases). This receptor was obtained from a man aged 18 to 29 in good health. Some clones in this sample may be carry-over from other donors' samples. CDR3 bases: TGTGCCAGCAGCTTAGGCCTTGCGGGGGGCTCTGGAAACACCATATATTTT. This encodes CASSLGLAGGSGNTIYF.